These 18 T cell receptor beta chains came from one sample sequenced in a study of blood T cell repertoires in COVID-19. Sequencing used immunoSEQ multiplex PCR; TCRdb keeps in-frame clones, though not all of them. The data contain about 170,000 clones, 82% of them seen just once; the ten biggest clones take up about 20%. The material sequenced was peripheral blood. The receptors come from a woman older than 75 with acute or convalescent COVID-19.

This chain links TRBV11-3 with TRBJ2-1; 11 nucleotides align to TRBD2. Germline V gene lookup returns CDR1 SGHNT and CDR2 YENEEA. After removal of 5 bases from V and 8 bases from J, the junction contained 2 bases not matched to a gene. The CDR3 is made up of 13 amino acids. In DNA, the CDR3 is TGTGCCAGCAGCCAACTAGCGGGAGATGAGCAGTTCTTC. This encodes CASSQLAGDEQFF. Using reference TRBV11-3 and TRBJ2-1 for the parts outside the CDR3, the full variable domain is EAGVVQSPRYKIIEKKQPVAFWCNPISGHNTLYWYLQNLGQGPELLIRYENEEAVDDSQLPKDRFSAERLKGVDSTLKIQPAELGDSAVYLCASSQLAGDEQFFGPGTRLTVL.

CDR3 loop: CASSEATGIGGNTIYF. The CDR3 bases are TGTGCCAGCAGTGAAGCGACAGGGATAGGTGGAAACACCATATATTTT. The chain employs TRBV6-1 and TRBJ1-3; 7 bases align to TRBD1. This CDR3 is 16 amino acids long. Germline V gene data show CDR1 as MNHNS and CDR2 as SASEGT. Unmatched junction bases numbered 5, after V lost 0 bases and J lost 3 bases.

V and J are TRBV6-5 and TRBJ2-7, with D possibly matching TRBD1 (5 bases). The germline V gene has CDR1 MNHEY and CDR2 SVGAGI. V was shortened by 6 bases and J by 0 bases, with 15 bases between the two germline ends. There are 15 residues in the CDR3. In DNA, the CDR3 is TGTGCCAGCAGATCCCAGGGTTCTGGCTCCTACGAGCAGTACTTC. It yields the protein CASRSQGSGSYEQYF.

The chain couples TRBV5-5 to TRBJ2-1, with D possibly matching TRBD1 (6 bases). The germline V and J ends were trimmed by 5 bases and 9 bases, with 18 bases remaining between them. The CDR3 runs 14 residues. Per the germline V gene, CDR1 is SGHKS and CDR2 is YYEKEE (reference sequence). The CDR3 region has the DNA TGTGCCAGCAGGGGGGACACAGGTAGACGTGAGCAGTTCTTC. This translates into CASRGDTGRREQFF.

The CDR3 bases are TGTGCCAGCAGCCCAAGACGGGAGATCTTATCAGATACGCAGTATTTT. Translation gives CASSPRREILSDTQYF. V gene TRBV5-6 combines with J gene TRBJ2-3; D perhaps matches TRBD2 (6 bases). The germline V gene encodes CDR1 SGHDT and CDR2 YYEEEE. The CDR3 is made up of 16 amino acids. Trimming took off 4 bases at V and 4 bases at J, with 19 bases between the two ends.

V and J are TRBV29-1 and TRBJ2-7; TRBD1 matches 11 bases. This CDR3 contains 13 residues. J gave up 6 bases and V 6 bases, and 7 bases lay outside the gene matches. Germline V CDR1 and CDR2: SQVTM, ANQGSEA. The CDR3, as DNA: TGCAGCGTAGCCGGGACAGGGGGGAGCGAGCAGTACTTC. Its protein is CSVAGTGGSEQYF.

The rearrangement links TRBV7-2 to TRBJ2-1, with D perhaps TRBD2 (6 bases). Germline V gene lookup returns CDR1 SGHTA and CDR2 FQGNSA. Trimming pared 3 bases from V and 5 bases from J, leaving 17 bases between. The CDR3 has 16 residues. CDR3: CASSFASVFRNNEQFF. CDR3 sequence (DNA): TGTGCCAGCAGCTTCGCTAGCGTATTCCGTAACAATGAGCAGTTCTTC.

The chain recombines TRBV29-1 with TRBJ1-6; tentative D call: TRBD1 (5 bases). CDR1 and CDR2 from the germline V gene are SQVTM and ANQGSEA. Trimming left V 6 bases short and J 6 bases short, with 12 bases between. The CDR3 spans 13 residues. The CDR3: CSVADSLNSPLHF. DNA for the CDR3: TGCAGCGTGGCAGACAGCCTTAATTCACCCCTCCACTTT. The complete variable domain, with remaining parts taken from reference TRBV29-1 and TRBJ1-6, reads SAVISQKPSRDICQRGTSLTIQCQVDSQVTMMFWYRQQPGQSLTLIATANQGSEATYESGFVIDKFPISRPNLTFSTLTVSNMSPEDSSIYLCSVADSLNSPLHFGNGTRLTVT.

The table lists this clone with a few counts. The gene calls are TRBV4-1 and TRBJ2-1; D is undetermined. This CDR3 has 14 amino acids. CDR1 is MGHRA and CDR2 is YSYEKL in the germline V gene. V was shortened by 0 bases and J by 4 bases, with 7 bases between the two germline ends. The CDR3 loop reads CASSQDLTYNEQFF. In DNA, the CDR3 is TGCGCCAGCAGCCAAGATCTGACTTACAATGAGCAGTTCTTC.

This sequence joins TRBV4-1 and TRBJ1-6; D gene uncertain. The germline CDR1 and CDR2 sequences are MGHRA and YSYEKL. This CDR3 is built from 15 residues. The V and J ends lost 1 base and 8 bases respectively, with 12 bases between them. In nucleotides, the CDR3 is TGCGCCAGCAGCCAAGTGGGCCTTTCGGATTCACCCCTCCACTTT. Encoded protein: CASSQVGLSDSPLHF.

In DNA form, the CDR3 reads TGTGCCAGCAGTTTAGTCAGCTATGGCTACACCTTC. Its translation is CASSLVSYGYTF. V gene TRBV12-3 or TRBV12-4 combines with J gene TRBJ1-2; D remains ambiguous. V was cut by 1 base and J by 4 bases, with 4 bases left in between. The CDR3 loop spans 12 amino acids.

This rearrangement joins TRBV6-2 or TRBV6-3 to TRBJ2-7, with D maybe TRBD2 (5 bases). This CDR3 is 15 amino acids long. In germline, CDR1 is MNHEY, CDR2 SVGEGT. With 5 bases removed from V and 5 bases from J, the gap between germline ends came to 19 bases. The CDR3 loop is CASSTPGLEVHEQYF. The DNA for the CDR3 is TGTGCCAGCAGTACCCCGGGCCTGGAGGTCCACGAGCAGTACTTC.

This clone was detected many times. The chain carries TRBV27 and TRBJ1-2; 9 bases align to TRBD1. V gave up 5 bases and J gave up 4 bases; unmatched junction bases: 5. The CDR3 has 14 residues. CDR1 MNHEY and CDR2 SMNVEV come from the germline V gene (reference sequence). The CDR3 region has the DNA TGTGCCAGCAGTACAGGGGGCCAGGGCTATGGCTACACCTTC. Its protein is CASSTGGQGYGYTF.

The J gene is TRBJ1-5, the V gene TRBV27, with TRBD1 matching over 7 bases. With V trimmed by 6 bases and J by 10 bases, 9 bases remained unmatched. The germline V gene encodes CDR1 MNHEY and CDR2 SMNVEV (reference sequence). The length of the CDR3 is 13 residues. The CDR3 bases are TGTGCCAGCAGCCCCGACAGGGAATCACCCCAGCATTTT. Its protein is CASSPDRESPQHF.

Written as DNA, the CDR3 is TGTGCCAGCAGCCAAGATAGGATTTCCAGAGGAGGAAACACCATATATTTT. Residues: CASSQDRISRGGNTIYF. This chain connects TRBV3-1 (or the pseudogene TRBV3-2) to TRBJ1-3; no clear D. The V gene's germline CDR1 is LGHDT and CDR2 YNNKEL (reference sequence). The V end was cut by 0 bases, the J end by 4 bases, with 16 bases between. There are 17 residues in the CDR3.

The genes are TRBV6-6 and TRBJ2-4; D is unresolved. This CDR3 has 15 amino acids. The V gene lost 0 bases and the J gene lost 1 base, with 7 bases spanning the gap. Germline values: CDR1 MNHNY, CDR2 SVGAGI (reference sequence). The CDR3 bases are TGTGCCAGCAGTTACTCTGCACAGGCCAAAAACATTCAGTACTTC. Protein sequence: CASSYSAQAKNIQYF.

V gene TRBV10-3 combines with J gene TRBJ2-7, with 9 bases lining up with TRBD1. This CDR3 comprises 19 residues. With 3 bases clipped from V and 2 bases from J, the junction kept 17 bases outside the gene matches. Germline V gene sequence: CDR1 ENHRY, CDR2 SYGVKD. CDR3 residues: CAISEMLGGRDRATYEQYF. CDR3 DNA: TGTGCCATCAGTGAAATGCTAGGGGGCCGGGACAGGGCAACCTACGAGCAGTACTTC.

CDR3 sequence reads: CASSLTGVNEKLFF. CDR3 coding DNA: TGCGCCAGCAGCTTGACAGGAGTTAATGAAAAACTGTTTTTT. The V call is TRBV5-1, the J call TRBJ1-4, with D perhaps matching TRBD1 (5 bases). CDR1 is SGHRS, CDR2 YFSETQ, per germline. This CDR3 region has 14 residues. V lost 1 base and J 4 bases, leaving 8 bases between the germline ends.